A single sample gave rise to the 22 T cell receptor beta chains below, sequenced in a study of blood T cell repertoires in COVID-19. Sequenced by immunoSEQ multiplex PCR; TCRdb stores in-frame clones only, minus some. The sample yields 95,000 or so clones, approximately 84% seen once. Material for sequencing was peripheral blood. Receptors originate from a human donor in a cohort sampled during active COVID-19.

Concerning this clone itself: A much more abundant neighbour one base away suggests this may be a read error. The chain is built from TRBV6-4 and TRBJ1-6; the D gene is possibly TRBD1 (5 bases). The CDR3 loop spans 14 amino acids. CDR1 and CDR2 from the germline V gene are MRHNA and SNTAGT. The CDR3 DNA reads TGTGTCAGCAGTGACTCGGCCGGGGGTTCACCCCTCCACTTT. Its translation: CVSSDSAGGSPLHF.

This sequence joins TRBV28 and TRBJ1-3; 7 nucleotides agree with TRBD1. The CDR3 length is 15 residues. Germline CDR1 MDHEN, CDR2 SYDVKM. J gave up 2 bases and V 6 bases, and 7 bases lay outside the gene matches. The CDR3 loop reads CASRTTGIPGNTIYF. For the CDR3, the DNA is TGTGCCAGCAGAACGACAGGGATTCCTGGAAACACCATATATTTT.

J is TRBJ1-6 and V is TRBV20-1; D gene unclear. The V gene lost 3 bases and the J gene lost 3 bases, with 15 bases spanning the gap. The CDR3 has 16 residues. CDR1 is DFQATT and CDR2 is SNEGSKA in the germline V gene (reference sequence). The CDR3 here is CSASRVEGGYNSPLHF. The CDR3 bases are TGCAGTGCTAGTAGGGTCGAGGGCGGCTATAATTCACCCCTCCACTTT.

The chain links TRBV27 to TRBJ1-1; no reliable D call. CDR3 size: 13 residues. V was cut by 5 bases and J by 4 bases, with 11 bases left in between. Per the germline V gene, CDR1 is MNHEY and CDR2 is SMNVEV (reference sequence). In nucleotides, the CDR3 is TGTGCCAGCAGTATATACCGGGGCACTGAAGCTTTCTTT. Amino acids: CASSIYRGTEAFF.

This clone was observed a handful of times. This chain connects TRBV7-8 to TRBJ2-7; possible D gene TRBD2, 6 bases. CDR3 size: 15 residues. Deletions cut 0 bases from V and 6 bases from J, with 15 bases between. Germline V gene sequence: CDR1 SGHVS, CDR2 FQNEAQ. CDR3 protein: CASSLAMEGRIEQYF. The CDR3 DNA follows: TGTGCCAGCAGCTTAGCTATGGAGGGGCGGATCGAGCAGTACTTC.

The CDR3 region has the DNA TGTGCCAGTACCAAAGAGACAGGGCGGTATGGCTACACCTTC. This encodes CASTKETGRYGYTF. The chain is built from TRBV19 and TRBJ1-2; TRBD1 agrees at 7 bases. V dropped 7 bases and J dropped 5; count of bases not matched to a gene: 10. Germline lookup yields CDR1 LNHDA and CDR2 SQIVND (reference sequence). The CDR3 extends over 14 amino acids.

This clone appeared a single time. The CDR3 reads CASSLDRYYEQYF. In nucleotides, the CDR3 is TGCGCCAGCAGCTTGGACAGGTACTACGAGCAGTACTTC. J is TRBJ2-7 and V is TRBV5-1, with D tentatively TRBD1 (5 bases). The CDR3 is 13 amino acids. The germline V gene encodes CDR1 SGHRS and CDR2 YFSETQ. Trimming cost V 0 bases and J 3 bases, with 7 bases left between them.

V is TRBV19 and J is TRBJ1-1; D might be TRBD1 (6 bases). The CDR3 runs 13 residues. The V end lost 9 bases, the J end lost 3 bases, and 14 bases lay between the germline ends. Germline V gene sequence: CDR1 LNHDA, CDR2 SQIVND (reference sequence). CDR3 residues: CASHSGAHTEAFF. As DNA, the CDR3 is TGTGCCAGCCACTCAGGGGCGCACACTGAAGCTTTCTTT.

The chain combines TRBV6-5 with TRBJ1-6, with a possible D match to TRBD1 (6 bases). Trimming removed 6 bases from V and 10 bases from J, with 10 bases in between. The germline gives CDR1 MNHEY, CDR2 SVGAGI. The CDR3 is 12 residues long. CDR3 DNA sequence: TGTGCCAGCAGGACAGGAGGATCACCCCTCCACTTT. It yields the protein CASRTGGSPLHF.

On this clone: The same CDR3 can be traced to other DNA sequences in this sample. V gene TRBV5-1 combines with J gene TRBJ2-1; a weak D match, TRBD2 (7 bases). There are 14 residues in the CDR3. V was cut by 4 bases and J by 2 bases, with 10 bases left in between. Germline V CDR1 and CDR2: SGHRS, YFSETQ. This chain's CDR3 is CASSGGAAYNEQFF. The CDR3 nucleotides read TGCGCCAGCAGCGGGGGGGCGGCCTACAATGAGCAGTTCTTC.

The V gene is TRBV27, the J gene TRBJ2-2, with 8 bases identical to TRBD1. The CDR3 covers 18 residues. V shed 2 bases, J shed 3 bases, and the junction held 11 bases outside the gene matches. CDR1 is MNHEY and CDR2 is SMNVEV in the germline V gene (reference sequence). CDR3 coding DNA: TGTGCCAGCAGTTTACGGTCACAGGGGGAACGCGACACCGGGGAGCTGTTTTTT. Translating gives CASSLRSQGERDTGELFF.

V gene TRBV19 combines with J gene TRBJ2-3; D may be TRBD2 (6 bases). CDR3 size: 15 residues. The V end was cut by 4 bases, the J end by 0 bases, with 11 bases between. The germline CDR1 and CDR2 sequences are LNHDA and SQIVND (reference sequence). The CDR3 loop reads CASSRSGTSTDTQYF. The DNA for the CDR3 is TGTGCCAGTAGTAGATCCGGGACTAGCACAGATACGCAGTATTTT.

This chain links TRBV28 with TRBJ2-3; 8 bases fit TRBD2. CDR3 length: 16 amino acids. J was trimmed by 5 bases and V by 3 bases; bases with no gene match: 10. CDR1 is MDHEN and CDR2 is SYDVKM in the germline V gene. CDR3 amino acids: CASSFSSGSYGDTQYF. The CDR3 DNA reads as TGTGCCAGCAGTTTTTCCAGCGGGAGCTATGGAGATACGCAGTATTTT.

Details on this clone: The same CDR3 can be traced to other DNA sequences in this sample. V gene TRBV5-1 combines with J gene TRBJ2-7, with a weak D call TRBD2 (5 bases). Germline loops: CDR1 SGHRS, CDR2 YFSETQ. This CDR3 is built from 12 residues. With 4 bases removed from V and 4 bases from J, the gap between germline ends came to 9 bases. CDR3 sequence reads: CASSLTGYEQYF. CDR3 DNA: TGCGCCAGCAGCCTCACGGGGTACGAGCAGTACTTC.

About this clone itself: The sample carries other DNA sequences with the same CDR3. The rearrangement joins TRBV9 to TRBJ2-7, with TRBD2 matching 8 bases. The CDR3 is made up of 15 amino acids. With 0 bases clipped from V and 1 base from J, the junction kept 3 bases outside the gene matches. From germline, CDR1 is SGDLS and CDR2 YYNGEE. For the CDR3, the DNA is TGTGCCAGCAGCGTAGCCAGCGGGGGATCCTACGAGCAGTACTTC. Translating it yields CASSVASGGSYEQYF.

This chain joins TRBV6-5 and TRBJ2-7; 8 bases fit TRBD2. Germline CDR1 and CDR2: MNHEY and SVGAGI. CDR3 size: 14 residues. The V segment lost 7 bases and the J segment 7 bases; nucleotides outside the gene matches: 12. CDR3 residues: CASIRGGTDREQYF. In DNA form, the CDR3 reads TGTGCCAGCATCCGGGGGGGGACCGACAGGGAGCAGTACTTC.

The chain employs TRBV19 and TRBJ1-5; possibly TRBD1 for D (6 bases). V gave up 3 bases and J gave up 6 bases, with 12 bases separating them. CDR3 length: 14 residues. Germline-derived CDR1 and CDR2 are LNHDA and SQIVND (reference sequence). The CDR3 DNA reads TGTGCCAGTAGTATGGACAGTAATCCTCAGCCCCAGCATTTT. It codes for CASSMDSNPQPQHF. Drawing the rest from reference TRBV19 and TRBJ1-5, the complete variable domain is DGGITQSPKYLFRKEGQNVTLSCEQNLNHDAMYWYRQDPGQGLRLIYYSQIVNDFQKGDIAEGYSVSREKKESFPLTVTSAQKNPTAFYLCASSMDSNPQPQHFGDGTRLSIL.

The V gene is TRBV5-5, the J gene TRBJ1-3; TRBD1 matches at 8 bases. CDR1 and CDR2 from the germline V gene are SGHKS and YYEKEE (reference sequence). The length of the CDR3 is 16 residues. The V gene end was trimmed by 5 bases and the J gene end by 4 bases; junction bases not matched to a gene: 11. The CDR3 protein is CASSGQGTFGGNTIYF. The CDR3 nucleotides read TGTGCCAGCAGTGGACAGGGAACGTTCGGAGGAAACACCATATATTTT.

The chain employs TRBV9 and TRBJ1-5; weak D call: TRBD1 (5 bases). Trimming removed 0 bases at V and 2 bases at J, with 9 bases between. The CDR3 is 15 amino acids. Germline CDR1 is SGDLS and CDR2 is YYNGEE. CDR3: CASSVGREGNQPQHF. In DNA, the CDR3 is TGTGCCAGCAGCGTAGGCAGGGAGGGCAATCAGCCCCAGCATTTT.

The chain uses TRBV4-1 and TRBJ1-6; D is unresolved. CDR3 length: 15 residues. Germline assignment: CDR1 MGHRA and CDR2 YSYEKL. V was trimmed by 4 bases and J by 0 bases, leaving 7 bases between them. CDR3 in DNA: TGCGCCAGCAGCCCAGACTTCTCCTATAATTCACCCCTCCACTTT. This gives the protein CASSPDFSYNSPLHF.

This chain uses TRBV14 with TRBJ2-5, with TRBD1 identical over 8 bases. Looked up from germline, CDR1 is SGHDN and CDR2 is FVKESK. This CDR3 has 16 residues. Germline trimming cut 4 bases from V and 5 bases from J; bases unmatched to any gene: 12. Here the CDR3 DNA reads TGTGCCAGCAGCCTAATCGGACAGGGAGCGGCGGAGACCCAGTACTTC. The encoded protein is CASSLIGQGAAETQYF.

In regard to this clone: The same CDR3 also results from other DNA sequences found in this sample. V is TRBV2 and J is TRBJ1-5; D is unresolved. V was trimmed by 4 bases and J by 0 bases, leaving 7 bases between them. CDR1 and CDR2 (germline): SNHLY, FYNNEI. The CDR3 spans 14 residues. CDR3 loop: CASSGEYSNQPQHF. The CDR3 DNA is TGTGCCAGCAGTGGGGAGTATAGCAATCAGCCCCAGCATTTT. The whole variable domain, filled in from reference TRBV2 and TRBJ1-5, reads EPEVTQTPSHQVTQMGQEVILRCVPISNHLYFYWYRQILGQKVEFLVSFYNNEISEKSEIFDDQFSVERPDGSNFTLKIRSTKLEDSAMYFCASSGEYSNQPQHFGDGTRLSIL.